These 17 T cell receptor beta chains came from one sample sequenced in a study of shared clonotypes between healthy human individuals. Profiled with immunoSEQ multiplex PCR; TCRdb holds only in-frame clones, not every one. The profile covers around 2.5 million clones, with over 85% appearing a single time and 0.35% to 0.45% taken by the ten largest. The source material was naive CD4+ T cells from PBMCs. As for subset: CD45RA+ positively selected. These TCRs come from a man aged 18-30 years in good health. Some clones in this sample may be carry-over from other donors' samples.

This clone is a singleton in its sample. V usage is TRBV5-1 and J usage is TRBJ1-4, with TRBD1 identical over 7 bases. Trimming took 4 bases from V and 6 from J; bases not matched to a gene: 9. There are 15 residues in the CDR3. CDR1 is SGHRS and CDR2 is YFSETQ in the germline V gene. CDR3 in amino acids: CASSPRQGMDEKLFF. The CDR3 bases are TGCGCCAGCAGCCCAAGACAGGGTATGGATGAAAAACTGTTTTTT.

The chain has TRBV20-1 and TRBJ2-3; TRBD2 matches at 10 bases. The trim removed 7 bases at V and 5 bases at J, leaving 0 bases unmatched. The CDR3 covers 11 residues. The germline gives CDR1 DFQATT, CDR2 SNEGSKA (reference sequence). The CDR3 here is CSGLAGDTQYF. Here the CDR3 DNA reads TGCAGTGGACTAGCGGGAGATACGCAGTATTTT.

The chain recombines TRBV7-9 with TRBJ1-6; 9 bases align to TRBD1. V lost 4 bases and J lost 7; bases outside the gene matches: 8. CDR3 size: 16 residues. The germline CDR1 and CDR2 sequences are SEHNR and FQNEAQ (reference sequence). The CDR3 DNA sequence: TGTGCCAGCAGCTGGTCGGGACAGGGTACCAATTCACCCCTCCACTTT. It specifies CASSWSGQGTNSPLHF.

The V and J genes are TRBV7-6 and TRBJ2-7, with D perhaps matching TRBD1 or TRBD2 (5 bases each). The CDR3 consists of 16 residues. Germline CDR1 and CDR2: SGHVS and FNYEAQ. With 2 bases removed from V and 3 bases from J, the gap between germline ends came to 17 bases. The DNA for the CDR3 is TGTGCCAGCAGCTTAAGGGGCCCCGGGATGGGCTACGAGCAGTACTTC. The encoded protein is CASSLRGPGMGYEQYF.

The rearrangement joins TRBV5-4 to TRBJ2-7; D uncertain. Germline V gene sequence: CDR1 SGHNT, CDR2 YYREEE (reference sequence). This CDR3 has 15 residues. The V and J ends lost 4 bases and 5 bases respectively, with 19 bases between them. The CDR3 DNA is TGTGCCAGCAGCAACCCCCTCCAACCTCGCCACGAGCAGTACTTC. This encodes CASSNPLQPRHEQYF.

The chain recombines TRBV9 with TRBJ2-1; D gene uncertain. Germline V gives CDR1 SGDLS, CDR2 YYNGEE. Trimming cost V 3 bases and J 6 bases, with 13 bases left between them. The CDR3 has 14 residues. The CDR3 loop reads CASSADGASNEQFF. Here the CDR3 DNA reads TGTGCCAGCAGCGCAGACGGTGCTTCCAATGAGCAGTTCTTC.

Turning to this clone: The sample carries other DNA sequences with the same CDR3. The CDR3 protein is CASSLRGVTEAFF. For the CDR3, the DNA is TGTGCCAGCAGCTTACGAGGGGTGACTGAAGCTTTCTTT. The chain couples TRBV7-2 to TRBJ1-1, with a tentative D call TRBD1 (5 bases). This CDR3 has 13 amino acids. Per the germline V gene, CDR1 is SGHTA and CDR2 is FQGNSA. Trimming took 2 bases from V and 5 from J, leaving 9 bases between them.

For the CDR3, the DNA is TGTGCCAGTAGTACCCAGTGGACAGGGGGCTTATCCTACGAGCAGTACTTC. This codes for CASSTQWTGGLSYEQYF. J is TRBJ2-7 and V is TRBV19; 11 nucleotides match TRBD1. The ends lost 4 bases at V and 1 base at J; junction bases unmatched: 9. The CDR3 is 17 amino acids. CDR1 and CDR2 from the germline V gene are LNHDA and SQIVND (reference sequence).

This clone showed up just once. The chain combines TRBV28 with TRBJ2-2; perhaps TRBD1 as D (6 bases). Germline CDR1 reads MDHEN; CDR2 reads SYDVKM. The CDR3 is 16 amino acids. V shed 2 bases and J shed 5 bases, with 15 bases lying between them. The CDR3 nucleotides read TGTGCCAGCAGTTTAACAGGGATGGTGGGGACCGGGGAGCTGTTTTTT. This codes for CASSLTGMVGTGELFF.

The CDR3 loop reads CASSKQGALKEKLFF. CDR3 in DNA: TGTGCCAGCAGCAAACAGGGGGCTCTTAAAGAAAAACTGTTTTTT. This sequence joins TRBV6-5 and TRBJ1-4; TRBD1 matches at 9 bases. The CDR3 extends over 15 amino acids. The J segment lost 8 bases and the V segment lost 6 bases, leaving 10 bases of the junction unmatched. CDR1 and CDR2 from the germline V gene are MNHEY and SVGAGI.

The chain carries TRBV7-2 and TRBJ2-5, with D possibly TRBD1 on 6 matching bases. CDR3 length: 15 residues. Trimming cost V 5 bases and J 0 bases, with 13 bases left between them. Germline assignment: CDR1 SGHTA and CDR2 FQGNSA. CDR3: CASSPQRGYQETQYF. CDR3 coding DNA: TGTGCCAGCAGCCCCCAGAGGGGGTACCAAGAGACCCAGTACTTC. The full variable domain, completed using reference TRBV7-2 and TRBJ2-5, is GAGVSQSPSNKVTEKGKDVELRCDPISGHTALYWYRQSLGQGLEFLIYFQGNSAPDKSGLPSDRFSAERTGGSVSTLTIQRTQQEDSAVYLCASSPQRGYQETQYFGPGTRLLVL.

This clone was seen once. This chain joins TRBV6-1 and TRBJ1-5; D remains ambiguous. CDR1 and CDR2 (germline): MNHNS, SASEGT. The CDR3 runs 13 residues. V was trimmed by 6 bases and J by 6 bases, leaving 12 bases between them. The CDR3, as DNA: TGTGCCAGCAGAAACACCCTGGGTCAGCCCCAGCATTTT. Translating it yields CASRNTLGQPQHF.

The rearrangement links TRBV21-1 to TRBJ1-5. TRBV21-1 has pseudogene status. The CDR3 is 14 residues long. CDR3 bases: TGTGCCAGCAGCAAACGGGGCCCCAGGCAGCCCCAGCATTTT. Its translation is CASSKRGPRQPQHF.

V gene TRBV6-5 combines with J gene TRBJ2-3; 8 nucleotides match TRBD2. Germline loops: CDR1 MNHEY, CDR2 SVGAGI. V shed 10 bases, J shed 4 bases, and the junction held 10 bases outside the gene matches. The length of the CDR3 is 14 residues. The CDR3 loop is CATCGREDPDTQYF. The CDR3 nucleotides are TGTGCCACCTGTGGGCGGGAGGATCCAGATACGCAGTATTTT.

This rearrangement joins TRBV30 to TRBJ2-5; D is perhaps TRBD2 (5 bases). The length of the CDR3 is 13 residues. V was shortened by 2 bases and J by 11 bases, with 18 bases between the two germline ends. Germline assignment: CDR1 GTSNPN and CDR2 SVGIG (reference sequence). CDR3: CAWSPSRVGEQYF. CDR3 sequence (DNA): TGTGCCTGGAGTCCCTCAAGGGTGGGAGAGCAGTACTTC.

J is TRBJ1-5 and V is TRBV19; D is ambiguous. V lost 10 bases and J lost 3, with 13 bases in between. CDR3 length equals 13 residues. Germline CDR1 LNHDA, CDR2 SQIVND (reference sequence). The CDR3 nucleotides read TGTGCCACCCAGAGCAGATTCAATCAGCCCCAGCATTTT. This sequence encodes CATQSRFNQPQHF.

The CDR3 bases are TGTGCCTGGAGCGGACTACAACTCTACAATGAGCAGTTCTTC. It translates to CAWSGLQLYNEQFF. V is TRBV30 and J is TRBJ2-1; D possibly corresponds to TRBD2 (6 bases). The ends were cut back, 3 bases at V and 3 bases at J, with 12 bases in the middle. There are 14 residues in the CDR3. Germline V gives CDR1 GTSNPN, CDR2 SVGIG (reference sequence).